There are many counts of the clone carrying this T cell receptor (beta chain). The antigen is unknown. The data were obtained in a study of response to subunit inactivated influenza vaccine. Findings and limits, study-wide: It was suggested by the authors that few new T cells are recruited by each seasonal influenza vaccination.

TCRdb fed the RT-PCR reads into MiXCR, producing one record per CDR3 protein. The sample contains under 200,000 distinct CDR3 sequences, approximately 12% of which appear only once. The CDR3 has 13 residues. V was clipped by 5 bases and J by 1 base, with 8 bases between them. Germline V gene lookup returns CDR1 SGHAT and CDR2 FQNNGV. Sequenced material: CD8+ T cells sorted from PBMCs, taken around 25 months after vaccination. The origin of this receptor is a man between 50 and 69 years old who received an inactivated influenza vaccine. This sequence joins TRBV11-2 and TRBJ1-1; D remains ambiguous. CDR3 coding DNA: TGTGCCAGCAGCCTCAGCAGGAACACTGAAGCTTTCTTT. Residues: CASSLSRNTEAFF.